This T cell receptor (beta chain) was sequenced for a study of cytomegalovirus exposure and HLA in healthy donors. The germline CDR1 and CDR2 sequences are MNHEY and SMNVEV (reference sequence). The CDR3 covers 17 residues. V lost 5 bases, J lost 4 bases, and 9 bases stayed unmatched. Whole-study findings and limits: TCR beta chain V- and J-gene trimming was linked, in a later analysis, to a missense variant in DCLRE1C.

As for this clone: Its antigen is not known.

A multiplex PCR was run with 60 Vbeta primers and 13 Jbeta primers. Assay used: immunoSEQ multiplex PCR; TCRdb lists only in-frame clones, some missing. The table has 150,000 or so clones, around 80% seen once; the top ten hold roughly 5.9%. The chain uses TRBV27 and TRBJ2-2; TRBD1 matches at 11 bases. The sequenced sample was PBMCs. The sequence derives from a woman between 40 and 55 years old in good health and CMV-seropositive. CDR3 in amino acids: CASSLLGTGGGTGELFF. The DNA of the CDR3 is TGTGCCAGCAGTCTACTAGGGACAGGGGGGGGCACCGGGGAGCTGTTTTTT.